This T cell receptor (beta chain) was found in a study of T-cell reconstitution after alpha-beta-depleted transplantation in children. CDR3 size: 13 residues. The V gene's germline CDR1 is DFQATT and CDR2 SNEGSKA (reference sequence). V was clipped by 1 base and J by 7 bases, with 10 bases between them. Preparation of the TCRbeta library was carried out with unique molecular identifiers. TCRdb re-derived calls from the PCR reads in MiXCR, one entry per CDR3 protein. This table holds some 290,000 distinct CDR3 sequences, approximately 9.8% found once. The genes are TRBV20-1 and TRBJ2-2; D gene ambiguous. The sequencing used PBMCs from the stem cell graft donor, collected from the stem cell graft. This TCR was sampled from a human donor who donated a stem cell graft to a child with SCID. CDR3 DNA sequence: TGCAGTGCTAGAGCTCTCGGAGTCGGGGAGCTGTTTTTT. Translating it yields CSARALGVGELFF.